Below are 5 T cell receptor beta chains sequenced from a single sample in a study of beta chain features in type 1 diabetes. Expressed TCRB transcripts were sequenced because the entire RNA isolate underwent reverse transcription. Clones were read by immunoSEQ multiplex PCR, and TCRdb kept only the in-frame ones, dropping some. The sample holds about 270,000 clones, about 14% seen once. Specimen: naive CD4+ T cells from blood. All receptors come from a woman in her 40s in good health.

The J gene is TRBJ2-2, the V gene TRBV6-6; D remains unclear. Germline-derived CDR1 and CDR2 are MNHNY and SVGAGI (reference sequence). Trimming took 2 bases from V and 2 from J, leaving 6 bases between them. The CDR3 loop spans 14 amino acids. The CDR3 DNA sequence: TGTGCCAGCAGTTACGAGATCAACACCGGGGAGCTGTTTTTT. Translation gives CASSYEINTGELFF.

CDR3 nucleotide sequence: TGTGCCAGCAGCCAAGATCTCGCAGGCTGGGCTGAAGCTTTCTTT. This translates into CASSQDLAGWAEAFF. J is TRBJ1-1 and V is TRBV14; D unresolved. The CDR3 has 15 residues. The V gene lost 0 bases and the J gene lost 6 bases, with 14 bases spanning the gap. CDR1 SGHDN and CDR2 FVKESK come from the germline V gene.

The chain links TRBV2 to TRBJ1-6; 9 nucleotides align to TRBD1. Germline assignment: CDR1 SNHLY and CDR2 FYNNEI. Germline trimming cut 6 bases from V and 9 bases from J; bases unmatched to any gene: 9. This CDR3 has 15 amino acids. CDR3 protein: CASSASRDRASPLHF. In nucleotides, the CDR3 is TGTGCCAGCAGCGCCTCCCGGGACAGGGCTTCACCCCTCCACTTT. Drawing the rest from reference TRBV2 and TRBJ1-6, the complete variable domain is EPEVTQTPSHQVTQMGQEVILRCVPISNHLYFYWYRQILGQKVEFLVSFYNNEISEKSEIFDDQFSVERPDGSNFTLKIRSTKLEDSAMYFCASSASRDRASPLHFGNGTRLTVT.

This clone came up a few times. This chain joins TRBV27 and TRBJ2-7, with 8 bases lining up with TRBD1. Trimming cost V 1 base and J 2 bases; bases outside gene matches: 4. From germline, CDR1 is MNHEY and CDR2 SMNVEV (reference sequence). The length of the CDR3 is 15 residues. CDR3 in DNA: TGTGCCAGCAGTTTATATCTGGGACAGGCCTACGAGCAGTACTTC. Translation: CASSLYLGQAYEQYF.

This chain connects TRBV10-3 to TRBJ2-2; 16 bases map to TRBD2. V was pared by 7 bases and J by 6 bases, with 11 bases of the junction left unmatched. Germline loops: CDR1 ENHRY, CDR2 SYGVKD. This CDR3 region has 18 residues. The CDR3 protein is CAITARGTSGGVPGELFF. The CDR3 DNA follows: TGTGCCATCACAGCAAGAGGGACTAGCGGGGGGGTCCCCGGGGAGCTGTTTTTT.